The rows below give T cell receptor beta chains drawn from one sample of a study of T-cell memory formation after mild COVID-19. TCRdb processed the 5' RACE reads anew with MiXCR; each CDR3 protein has one entry. The sample consists of 120,000 to 150,000 distinct CDR3 sequences, 6% of them appearing once. The sequenced sample was PBMCs or a T cell subset sorted from them (not recorded which). The receptors originated from an adult woman who had mild COVID-19 (a few samples of this study predate the infection). Cell type and time point are not known. The CDR3 runs from the conserved cysteine through the conserved F or W. D genes are given only for firm matches. A row's size may be missing; if present it is once, few, many or a size class.

TRBJ1-6 | . | TRBV5-1 | few | TGCGCCAGCAGCGTAGCCGGTCCGGGACCTAATTCACCCCTCCACTTT | CASSVAGPGPNSPLHF
TRBJ2-7 | TRBD1 | TRBV5-1 | many | TGCGCCAGCAGCTCTGACAGGGTTCAGCTTTCCGGCGACTTC | CASSSDRVQLSGDF
TRBJ1-4 | TRBD1 | TRBV25-1 | few | TGTGCCAGCAGTGAATCCAACAGGGGAAATAATGAAAAACTGTTTTTT | CASSESNRGNNEKLFF
TRBJ2-2 | . | TRBV20-1 | few | TGCAGTGCTAGAGAACACACCGGGGAGCTGTTTTTT | CSAREHTGELFF
TRBJ1-5 | . | TRBV7-3 | . | TGTGCCAGCAGCATGGACAGTAATCAGCCCCAGCATTTT | CASSMDSNQPQHF
TRBJ1-1 | . | TRBV12-3/TRBV12-4 | few | TGTGCCAGCAGTCCAGGGACACCGCCGGAAGCTTTCTTT | CASSPGTPPEAFF
TRBJ2-3 | TRBD2 | TRBV5-6 | many | TGTGCCAGCAGCTTCGGGCTAGCGGGGGGGCCGAGCACAGATACGCAGTATTTT | CASSFGLAGGPSTDTQYF
TRBJ1-2 | . | TRBV30 | many | TGTGCCTGTGATGAAAGGGGAGCCCGGAGGGACTATGGCTACACCTTC | CACDERGARRDYGYTF
TRBJ2-7 | . | TRBV5-1 | many | TGCGCCAGCAGCTTGGACATCGGGGTTCGGGGCGAGCAGTACTTC | CASSLDIGVRGEQYF
TRBJ2-3 | TRBD2 | TRBV7-7 | many | TGTGCTAGCAGCTTAGGTCTAGCGGGGATCACAGATACGCAGTATTTT | CASSLGLAGITDTQYF
TRBJ2-6 | TRBD1 | TRBV7-6 | few | TGTGCCAGCAGCACCGGACAGGGGTTTGTTGGGGCCAACGTCCTGACTTTC | CASSTGQGFVGANVLTF
TRBJ2-2 | . | TRBV7-9 | . | TGTGCCAGCAGGGGACAAAACACCGGGGAGCTGTTTTTT | CASRGQNTGELFF
TRBJ2-3 | . | TRBV6-1 | . | TGTGCCAGCAGTGAACGGTACCTCGAGGATACGCAGTATTTT | CASSERYLEDTQYF
TRBJ1-1 | . | TRBV6-5 | many | TGTGCCAGCATCCCAGACCCTCTGAACACTGAAGCTTTCTTT | CASIPDPLNTEAFF
TRBJ1-1 | . | TRBV5-1 | . | TGCGCCAGCAGCTTGGGGTGGACAGTGCGAGGGACTGAAGCTTTCTTT | CASSLGWTVRGTEAFF
TRBJ2-7 | . | TRBV20-1 | once | TGCAGTGCTAGAGATCTGGCCTCGGGGCCGACCTACGAGCAGTACTTC | CSARDLASGPTYEQYF
TRBJ1-5 | TRBD1 | TRBV12-3/TRBV12-4 | many | TGTGCCAGCAGTCGGGGACAGAATAGCAATCAGCCCCAGCATTTT | CASSRGQNSNQPQHF
TRBJ2-3 | TRBD2 | TRBV29-1 | few | TGCAGCGTTGAAGATCCCAGCGGGAGGGCCGCTTTT | CSVEDPSGRAAF
TRBJ2-3 | TRBD2 | TRBV10-3 | many | TGTGCCATCAGCCCCAGCGGGGGGGCGGGGACGCAGTATTTT | CAISPSGGAGTQYF
TRBJ2-5 | . | TRBV2 | . | TGTGCCTGCTCGGCCGGGGGCCAAGAGACCCAGTACTTC | CACSAGGQETQYF
TRBJ2-3 | TRBD2 | TRBV20-1 | many | TGCAGTGCTAGTCCCGTCCAGACTAGCGGGGGCACAGATACGCAGTATTTT | CSASPVQTSGGTDTQYF
TRBJ1-1 | TRBD1 | TRBV6-1 | . | TGTGCCAGCAGGGCCAGACAGGGCGGCACTGAAGCTTTCTTT | CASRARQGGTEAFF
TRBJ2-7 | TRBD2 | TRBV9 | few | TGTGCCAGCAGCCCCCAGCGGGGCGCCTACGAGCAGTACTTC | CASSPQRGAYEQYF
TRBJ2-7 | TRBD2 | TRBV20-1 | many | TGCAGTGCGGTGACTAGCGGGAGGTCAGGGTACGAGCAGTACTTC | CSAVTSGRSGYEQYF
TRBJ2-3 | TRBD2 | TRBV18 | . | TGTGCCAGCTCACCAAGGAGTAATAGCGGGGGGCCCAATACGCAGTATTTT | CASSPRSNSGGPNTQYF
TRBJ1-5 | . | TRBV19 | . | TGTGCCAGTAGTTCTGTCTCGATCAGCAATCAGCCCCAGCATTTT | CASSSVSISNQPQHF
TRBJ2-5 | TRBD1 | TRBV24-1 | . | TGTGCCACCAGTGAGCTGACAGGGAGTGAAGAGACCCAGTACTTC | CATSELTGSEETQYF
TRBJ1-2 | . | TRBV6-5 | many | TGTGCCAGCAGCTTACGATCGGGTACTAACTATGGCTACACCTTC | CASSLRSGTNYGYTF
TRBJ2-7 | . | TRBV30 | many | TGTGCCTGGAGTGGCGGAGGTTCCTACGAGCAGTACTTC | CAWSGGGSYEQYF
TRBJ1-1 | TRBD1 | TRBV12-3/TRBV12-4 | many | TGTGCCAGCACCACCATTACAGGGGGCCTGAAGATTGTGAACACTGAAGCTTTCTTT | CASTTITGGLKIVNTEAFF
TRBJ2-6 | . | TRBV7-2 | many | TGTGCCAGCAGCGCCCAGGGGGGGACCTCTGGGGCCAACGTCCTGACTTTC | CASSAQGGTSGANVLTF
TRBJ2-1 | . | TRBV5-1 | many | TGCGCCAGCAGCCCCCCAAGCAATGAGCAGTTCTTC | CASSPPSNEQFF
TRBJ2-7 | TRBD2 | TRBV11-3 | many | TGTGCCAGCAGCTTAGACGGGCGGGAGGGGGACAACGAGCAGTACTTC | CASSLDGREGDNEQYF
TRBJ2-7 | . | TRBV7-3 | many | TGTGCCAGCAGCTTAACAGGGTGTCCCTACGAGCAGTACTTC | CASSLTGCPYEQYF